This T cell receptor beta chain originates from a study of graft-versus-host responses after intestinal transplantation. For the study at large: Recipients had transplants, and these were multivisceral, liver-intestinal, or isolated intestinal.

Assay used: immunoSEQ multiplex PCR; TCRdb lists only in-frame clones, some missing. The profile shows about 88,000 clones, about 94% of them singletons. This clone was seen a few times. The antigen remains undetermined. Findings and caveats of the study: Graft-donor T cell macrochimerism in patients accompanied high graft-versus-host to host-versus-graft clonal ratios in allografts. Early after transplant, HvG clones declined as circulating GvH clones peaked. GvH clones occurred in recipient marrow; some first appeared in ileum or blood.

The CDR3 runs to 13 residues. In germline, CDR1 is SGDLS, CDR2 YYNGEE. Germline trimming cut 1 base from V and 6 bases from J; bases unmatched to any gene: 1. V is TRBV9 and J is TRBJ2-7; 10 nucleotides line up with TRBD2. The receptor was isolated from a human donor who was the organ donor for an intestinal transplant. The material sequenced was unstimulated CD4+ T cells sorted from spleen or lymph node cells, taken before transplant. The CDR3 DNA sequence: TGTGCCAGCAGCGTATTAGCGGGGGGCGAGCAGTACTTC. Translating it yields CASSVLAGGEQYF.